A single sample is the source of the 16 T cell receptor beta chains below, sequenced in a study of control samples from healthy donors and cancer patients. This table comes from immunoSEQ multiplex PCR, and its TCRdb copy is limited to in-frame clones, with some not included. The sample records some 120,000 clones, 93% being singletons. Input material: blood. The receptor source for this set is a man in his thirties or forties in good health.

The chain has TRBV7-2 and TRBJ1-1, with D unclear. Germline loops: CDR1 SGHTA, CDR2 FQGNSA. Trimming pared 3 bases from V and 4 bases from J, leaving 6 bases between. The CDR3 consists of 12 residues. The CDR3 protein is CASSFDLTEAFF. The CDR3 DNA sequence: TGTGCCAGCAGCTTCGACCTCACTGAAGCTTTCTTT.

CDR3 coding DNA: TGCAGCGCTCGCCTGACCGCAACGAGTGAAGCTTTCTTT. Its translation: CSARLTATSEAFF. The chain combines TRBV29-1 with TRBJ1-1; D gene uncertain. The germline V gene has CDR1 SQVTM and CDR2 ANQGSEA. V lost 7 bases and J lost 7, with 19 bases in between. The CDR3 contains 13 residues.

This clone has more than one count but fewer than ten. The rearrangement joins TRBV2 to TRBJ2-2; D remains ambiguous. This CDR3 has 14 residues. Germline V lookup: CDR1 SNHLY, CDR2 FYNNEI. V shed 7 bases and J shed 0 bases, with 9 bases lying between them. CDR3 in DNA: TGTGCCAGCAAGAGTACCGCGAACACCGGGGAGCTGTTTTTT. This gives the protein CASKSTANTGELFF.

The chain joins TRBV24-1 to TRBJ2-1; tentative D call: TRBD2 (5 bases). CDR1 and CDR2 from the germline V gene are KGHDR and SFDVKD. Trimming removed 3 bases from V and 4 bases from J, with 21 bases in between. This CDR3 has 18 amino acids. For the CDR3, the DNA is TGTGCCACCAGTGATCCCGTGGTGGGTGACTATCGTTACAATGAGCAGTTCTTC. Its translation: CATSDPVVGDYRYNEQFF.

This clone was observed once. V and J are TRBV6-5 and TRBJ2-2; D gene uncertain. Trimming took off 7 bases at V and 3 bases at J, with 12 bases between the two ends. The CDR3 is 14 residues long. From germline, CDR1 is MNHEY and CDR2 SVGAGI. DNA of the CDR3: TGTGCCAGCATCGTCGGTGGGGACACCGGGGAGCTGTTTTTT. It encodes CASIVGGDTGELFF.

The chain employs TRBV6-6 and TRBJ2-3, with a tentative D call TRBD2 (6 bases). There are 15 residues in the CDR3. CDR1 and CDR2 (germline): MNHNY, SVGAGI (reference sequence). V was clipped by 3 bases and J by 4 bases, with 14 bases between them. CDR3 nucleotides: TGTGCCAGCAGTTATCTCACGGAGGGTCCAGATACGCAGTATTTT. It translates to CASSYLTEGPDTQYF.

The rearrangement uses TRBV9 and TRBJ1-2; D is ambiguous. The CDR3 consists of 15 residues. The V gene's germline CDR1 is SGDLS and CDR2 YYNGEE. V was shortened by 0 bases and J by 2 bases, with 11 bases between the two germline ends. CDR3: CASSVVHTLNYGYTF. The DNA for the CDR3 is TGTGCCAGCAGCGTAGTACACACACTAAACTATGGCTACACCTTC.

The chain combines TRBV9 with TRBJ1-6, with TRBD1 matching over 8 bases. The CDR3 loop spans 15 amino acids. V was pared by 0 bases and J by 7 bases, with 3 bases of the junction left unmatched. Germline V gene sequence: CDR1 SGDLS, CDR2 YYNGEE. CDR3 nucleotides: TGTGCCAGCAGCGTAGGGACAGGGACAAATTCACCCCTCCACTTT. It translates to CASSVGTGTNSPLHF.

V usage is TRBV13 and J usage is TRBJ2-5; possible D gene TRBD1, 6 bases. Germline V CDR1 and CDR2: PRHDT, FYEKMQ (reference sequence). The germline V and J ends were trimmed by 0 bases and 1 base, with 6 bases remaining between them. CDR3 length: 14 residues. In DNA, the CDR3 is TGTGCCAGCAGCTTAGGGGGGGCCCAAGAGACCCAGTACTTC. This sequence encodes CASSLGGAQETQYF.

This clone was observed a single time. This chain joins TRBV2 and TRBJ2-1; no firm D call. Trimming removed 6 bases at V and 6 bases at J, with 9 bases between. The V gene's germline CDR1 is SNHLY and CDR2 FYNNEI. The CDR3 covers 12 residues. The CDR3 region is CASSLPGNEQFF. The DNA of the CDR3 is TGTGCCAGCAGCCTCCCAGGCAATGAGCAGTTCTTC.

The V gene is TRBV5-1, the J gene TRBJ2-3, with D unresolved. This CDR3 region has 14 residues. Looked up from germline, CDR1 is SGHRS and CDR2 is YFSETQ. V lost 4 bases and J lost 5, with 14 bases in between. The CDR3 loop is CASSDPPQQDTQYF. CDR3 bases: TGCGCCAGCAGCGATCCTCCCCAGCAAGATACGCAGTATTTT.

The chain carries TRBV7-2 and TRBJ2-3, with 9 bases that match TRBD2. The V and J ends lost 5 bases and 4 bases, in that order; junction bases with no gene match: 4. The germline V gene encodes CDR1 SGHTA and CDR2 FQGNSA. The CDR3 length is 14 residues. The CDR3 DNA reads TGTGCCAGCAGCCGCGGGGGGGCCTCAGATACGCAGTATTTT. The encoded protein is CASSRGGASDTQYF.

The rearrangement joins TRBV27 to TRBJ1-6; D is perhaps TRBD1 (6 bases). Per the germline V gene, CDR1 is MNHEY and CDR2 is SMNVEV (reference sequence). V dropped 7 bases and J dropped 5 bases, with 27 bases sitting between them. The CDR3 is 19 amino acids. CDR3 amino acids: CASTPLRQVSRNNNSPLHF. CDR3 sequence (DNA): TGTGCCAGCACCCCCTTGAGACAGGTCTCCCGGAACAATAATTCACCCCTCCACTTT.

J is TRBJ2-1 and V is TRBV11-3; 8 bases line up with TRBD2. The CDR3 has 17 residues. J lost 2 bases, V lost 0 bases, and 6 bases had no gene match. Germline V gene sequence: CDR1 SGHNT, CDR2 YENEEA. The CDR3 protein is CASSLEGPGGAYNEQFF. The CDR3 nucleotides read TGTGCCAGCAGCTTAGAAGGCCCCGGGGGGGCCTACAATGAGCAGTTCTTC.

This clone showed up just a few times. The chain joins TRBV3-1 (or the pseudogene TRBV3-2) to TRBJ2-7; no clear D gene. The CDR3 covers 11 residues. V lost 1 base to trimming and J lost 2 bases, with 0 bases between them. The germline V gene has CDR1 LGHDT and CDR2 YNNKEL (reference sequence). The CDR3 DNA sequence: TGTGCCAGCAGCCAAGCCTACGAGCAGTACTTC. Translation: CASSQAYEQYF.

Here the CDR3 DNA reads TGTGCCAGCAGTTTGAAAAGGGGTTACGAGCAGTACTTC. Translated: CASSLKRGYEQYF. The rearrangement uses TRBV12-3 or TRBV12-4 and TRBJ2-7; a possible D gene is TRBD1 (5 bases). V lost 3 bases and J lost 4, with 10 bases in between. The CDR3 is made up of 13 amino acids.